The 20 T cell receptor beta chains reported below all come from one sample, sequenced in a study of spatial heterogeneity in lung cancer. MiXCR, applied by TCRdb to the 5' RACE reads, yields one record per CDR3 protein. The sample lists roughly 2,700 distinct CDR3 sequences; roughly 18% were seen once. As to time point: sample taken at primary tumor resection. The source material was normal lung tissue next to the tumor, sampled at surgery. Receptor source: a male donor with early-stage non-small cell lung cancer.

By sample share, this clonotype is medium-sized. V gene TRBV20-1 combines with J gene TRBJ2-1; 12 nucleotides align to TRBD2. CDR3 length: 16 amino acids. Trimming at V came to 5 bases and at J to 5 bases, leaving 10 bases not matched to a gene. Germline assignment: CDR1 DFQATT and CDR2 SNEGSKA (reference sequence). CDR3 residues: CSAPDRTSGTNNEQFF. CDR3 in DNA: TGCAGTGCTCCTGACCGGACTAGCGGGACAAACAATGAGCAGTTCTTC.

This clonotype rates as medium-sized (0.01 to 0.1%). The chain employs TRBV5-1 and TRBJ2-3; tentatively, D is TRBD2 (6 bases). Germline V gene sequence: CDR1 SGHRS, CDR2 YFSETQ. CDR3 length equals 17 residues. Trimming stripped 2 bases from V and 0 bases from J, with 16 bases between. CDR3 bases: TGCGCCAGCAGCTTACGCGGGACGTCGGGGAGCACAGATACGCAGTATTTT. It translates to CASSLRGTSGSTDTQYF.

This clonotype was counted a single time. The CDR3 loop reads CASSSQGGNQPQHF. CDR3 in DNA: TGTGCCAGTAGTAGCCAGGGGGGCAATCAGCCCCAGCATTTT. V is TRBV19 and J is TRBJ1-5; TRBD1 matches at 7 bases. The CDR3 extends over 14 amino acids. V trimming: 4 bases; J trimming: 2 bases; junction bases outside the gene matches: 2. CDR1 and CDR2 from the germline V gene are LNHDA and SQIVND (reference sequence).

The chain couples TRBV27 to TRBJ2-3, with TRBD1 matching over 9 bases. The V and J ends lost 5 bases and 1 base, in that order; junction bases with no gene match: 10. The germline CDR1 and CDR2 sequences are MNHEY and SMNVEV (reference sequence). This CDR3 is built from 17 residues. The CDR3, as DNA: TGTGCCAGCAGTCCCGGGACAGGGAACTCTGGCACAGATACGCAGTATTTT. Its translation: CASSPGTGNSGTDTQYF.

The CDR3 sequence: CASSVTEGATDTQYF. In DNA form, the CDR3 reads TGTGCCAGCAGCGTAACGGAGGGGGCTACAGATACGCAGTATTTT. This chain uses TRBV3-1 with TRBJ2-3; possible D gene TRBD1, 7 bases. In germline, CDR1 is LGHDT, CDR2 YNNKEL (reference sequence). V gave up 5 bases and J gave up 3 bases, with 15 bases separating them. The CDR3 is 15 residues long.

This clonotype is labeled medium-sized. This chain links TRBV7-3 with TRBJ2-6; D is possibly TRBD1 (5 bases). The CDR3 length is 16 residues. Per germline, CDR1 SGHTA and CDR2 FQGTGA. With 4 bases removed from V and 12 bases from J, the gap between germline ends came to 22 bases. The CDR3 is CASSSQSTGLEGVLTF. CDR3 coding DNA: TGTGCCAGCAGCTCTCAGTCCACAGGCTTGGAAGGCGTCCTGACTTTC.

This clonotype counts as medium-sized. The chain couples TRBV27 to TRBJ1-2; a weak D match, TRBD1 (6 bases). Deletions cut 3 bases from V and 4 bases from J, with 21 bases between. Germline V gene sequence: CDR1 MNHEY, CDR2 SMNVEV (reference sequence). This CDR3 comprises 17 residues. DNA for the CDR3: TGTGCCAGCAGTTTGTGGGGGGCCGCTTATCCCTCCTATGGCTACACCTTC. Amino acid sequence: CASSLWGAAYPSYGYTF.

This clonotype showed up just a few times. The rearrangement joins TRBV20-1 to TRBJ1-2; no clear D. Germline-derived CDR1 and CDR2 are DFQATT and SNEGSKA (reference sequence). Trimming pared 4 bases from V and 3 bases from J, leaving 6 bases between. The CDR3 spans 11 residues. This chain's CDR3 is CSATPHYGYTF. In nucleotides, the CDR3 is TGCAGTGCTACTCCCCACTATGGCTACACCTTC.

The gene calls are TRBV20-1 and TRBJ2-5; D possibly uses TRBD1 or TRBD2 (5 bases each). CDR3 length equals 12 residues. CDR1 and CDR2 (germline): DFQATT, SNEGSKA (reference sequence). The V gene lost 8 bases and the J gene lost 5 bases, with 15 bases spanning the gap. CDR3 sequence (DNA): TGCAGTTTGACCGGGGCCGCGGAGACCCAGTACTTC. Protein: CSLTGAAETQYF.

This clonotype is deemed medium-sized. The genes are TRBV6-1 and TRBJ2-7; 9 bases fit TRBD1. CDR1 is MNHNS and CDR2 is SASEGT in the germline V gene. CDR3 length: 14 amino acids. The junction had 4 bases not matched to a gene; V was cut back by 4 bases and J by 3 bases. CDR3 amino acids: CASSGQGEGYEQYF. CDR3 bases: TGTGCCAGCAGTGGACAGGGGGAAGGCTACGAGCAGTACTTC.

This clonotype appeared a few times. The V call is TRBV5-1, the J call TRBJ2-5; TRBD2 aligns across 9 bases. The CDR3 is 16 amino acids. The germline gives CDR1 SGHRS, CDR2 YFSETQ. Trimming removed 2 bases from V and 4 bases from J; junction bases left unmatched: 9. As DNA, the CDR3 is TGCGCCAGCAGCTTACTTAGCGGGGGAAAAGGAGAGACCCAGTACTTC. Translation: CASSLLSGGKGETQYF.

This clonotype was observed a handful of times. The chain is built from TRBV11-2 and TRBJ2-2; 7 nucleotides match TRBD1. CDR3 length: 14 residues. V was pared by 5 bases and J by 6 bases, with 6 bases of the junction left unmatched. Germline lookup yields CDR1 SGHAT and CDR2 FQNNGV. The DNA of the CDR3 is TGTGCCAGCAGCAACACAGGGGCGGCCGGGGAGCTGTTTTTT. Translated, it gives CASSNTGAAGELFF.

This clonotype was observed a handful of times. The chain uses TRBV4-1 and TRBJ1-5, with TRBD1 identical over 11 bases. The CDR3 has 17 residues. Germline V gene data show CDR1 as MGHRA and CDR2 as YSYEKL. Germline trimming cut 0 bases from V and 4 bases from J; bases unmatched to any gene: 5. The CDR3 DNA is TGCGCCAGCAGCCAAGAGATCGGGACAGGGGGAAATCAGCCCCAGCATTTT. Protein sequence: CASSQEIGTGGNQPQHF.

CDR3 bases: TGCAGTGCTAGAGAAGGGCAGGGGCAAGAAAAACTGTTTTTT. Translated, it gives CSAREGQGQEKLFF. The chain couples TRBV20-1 to TRBJ1-4, with D perhaps TRBD1 (6 bases). Germline assignment: CDR1 DFQATT and CDR2 SNEGSKA (reference sequence). Trimming removed 0 bases from V and 8 bases from J, with 13 bases in between. This CDR3 comprises 14 residues.

This rearrangement joins TRBV20-1 to TRBJ2-3; D is possibly TRBD1 (5 bases). Trimming stripped 1 base from V and 10 bases from J, with 18 bases between. The CDR3 extends over 14 amino acids. Germline CDR1 DFQATT, CDR2 SNEGSKA (reference sequence). CDR3 loop: CSARAPRLIRAQYF. DNA for the CDR3: TGCAGTGCTAGAGCTCCCCGCCTGATCAGGGCGCAGTATTTT.

By its share, this clonotype is medium-sized. The V gene is TRBV29-1, the J gene TRBJ2-2; the D is unclear. V lost 7 bases to trimming and J lost 3 bases, with 18 bases between them. In germline, CDR1 is SQVTM, CDR2 ANQGSEA. The CDR3 is 15 residues long. CDR3 region: CSARTPGADTGELFF. The CDR3 nucleotides read TGCAGCGCCCGGACCCCGGGCGCAGACACCGGGGAGCTGTTTTTT.

In its sample, this clonotype ranks as medium-sized. The rearrangement links TRBV11-1 to TRBJ2-1; D not certain. Germline CDR1 and CDR2: SGHAT and FQDESV (reference sequence). Trimming left V 5 bases short and J 6 bases short, with 14 bases between. CDR3 size: 14 residues. The chain's CDR3 is CASSPRPGTNEQFF. The CDR3 DNA sequence: TGTGCCAGCAGCCCCCGGCCGGGTACCAATGAGCAGTTCTTC.

This clonotype was seen only a few times. The chain combines TRBV7-2 with TRBJ2-5; TRBD2 is a possible D gene (5 bases). The V end lost 1 base, the J end lost 0 bases, and 12 bases lay between the germline ends. Germline CDR1 SGHTA, CDR2 FQGNSA. The CDR3 loop spans 16 amino acids. Here the CDR3 reads CASSLGGGADQETQYF. For the CDR3, the DNA is TGTGCCAGCAGCTTAGGGGGTGGAGCGGACCAAGAGACCCAGTACTTC.

This clonotype has only a few counts. The V gene is TRBV27, the J gene TRBJ2-2, with 9 bases lining up with TRBD2. From germline, CDR1 is MNHEY and CDR2 SMNVEV (reference sequence). With 5 bases clipped from V and 4 bases from J, the junction kept 11 bases outside the gene matches. This CDR3 has 17 residues. The CDR3 is CASSPALAGTFTGELFF. Written as DNA, the CDR3 is TGTGCCAGCAGTCCTGCGCTAGCGGGGACATTCACCGGGGAGCTGTTTTTT.

In this sample, this clonotype turned up a few times. The CDR3 loop is CASSSAGAFADTQYF. CDR3 nucleotide sequence: TGTGCCAGCAGCTCGGCGGGGGCGTTCGCAGATACGCAGTATTTT. The J gene is TRBJ2-3, the V gene TRBV28; D may be TRBD2 (7 bases). The CDR3 extends over 15 amino acids. Trimming shortened V by 6 bases and J by 4 bases, and 17 bases separated the two germline ends. CDR1 and CDR2 from the germline V gene are MDHEN and SYDVKM.